Listed here are 11 T cell receptor beta chains from one sample, sequenced in a study of T-cell memory formation after mild COVID-19. TCRdb ran MiXCR on the 5' RACE reads and lists one entry per CDR3 protein. The sample lists approximately 570,000 distinct CDR3 sequences; over 15% were seen once. Sequenced input: PBMCs or a T cell subset sorted from them (not recorded which). These receptor sequences come from an adult woman who had mild COVID-19 (a few samples of this study predate the infection). Cell type and time point are not known.

This clonotype has a handful of counts. The V gene is TRBV28, the J gene TRBJ2-5; D is possibly TRBD2 (7 bases). Trimming removed 7 bases at V and 4 bases at J, with 19 bases between. Per germline, CDR1 MDHEN and CDR2 SYDVKM. This CDR3 region has 15 residues. The CDR3 loop is CASTYRGGGPETQYF. The DNA of the CDR3 is TGTGCCAGCACCTACCGGGGAGGGGGACCAGAGACCCAGTACTTC.

This clonotype was detected only a few times. The chain's CDR3 is CASSSRPDRMGREWGQETQYF. The CDR3 DNA sequence: TGTGCCAGCAGTTCCCGTCCGGACAGGATGGGGAGAGAATGGGGGCAAGAGACCCAGTACTTC. The rearrangement uses TRBV6-2 or TRBV6-3 and TRBJ2-5, with TRBD1 identical over 7 bases. After removal of 4 bases from V and 2 bases from J, the junction contained 25 bases not matched to a gene. The CDR3 is 21 amino acids. In germline, CDR1 is MNHEY, CDR2 SVGEGT.

A single count supports this clonotype. The genes are TRBV18 and TRBJ2-1; 7 positions agree with TRBD2. This CDR3 has 15 amino acids. With V trimmed by 5 bases and J by 2 bases, 6 bases remained unmatched. From germline, CDR1 is KGHSH and CDR2 LQKENI. In DNA, the CDR3 is TGTGCCAGCTCAGCTCCGGGACTAACCTACAATGAGCAGTTCTTC. This sequence encodes CASSAPGLTYNEQFF.

The chain recombines TRBV20-1 with TRBJ1-6; D is possibly TRBD1 (5 bases). Deletions cut 3 bases from V and 0 bases from J, with 9 bases between. The CDR3 totals 15 residues. Per germline, CDR1 DFQATT and CDR2 SNEGSKA (reference sequence). The CDR3 here is CSASEGSSYNSPLHF. DNA for the CDR3: TGCAGTGCTAGTGAGGGGAGCTCCTATAATTCACCCCTCCACTTT.

This clonotype was seen a handful of times. The chain combines TRBV4-2 with TRBJ2-1, with TRBD2 matching over 12 bases. Germline values: CDR1 LGHNA, CDR2 YNFKEQ. V lost 4 bases and J lost 4; bases outside the gene matches: 8. This CDR3 is 17 amino acids long. CDR3 DNA: TGTGCCAGCAGCCCGGGACTAGCGGGCACCCCGTACAATGAGCAGTTCTTC. It yields the protein CASSPGLAGTPYNEQFF.

The V call is TRBV19, the J call TRBJ2-1, with 8 bases identical to TRBD1. This CDR3 has 19 residues. J was trimmed by 8 bases and V by 7 bases; bases with no gene match: 25. Germline values: CDR1 LNHDA, CDR2 SQIVND (reference sequence). CDR3 coding DNA: TGTGCCAGTACCCCTCAGGGGGCAGGGAACGGGTTTACAGGCGATGAGCAGTTCTTC. This translates into CASTPQGAGNGFTGDEQFF. Drawing the rest from reference TRBV19 and TRBJ2-1, the complete variable domain is DGGITQSPKYLFRKEGQNVTLSCEQNLNHDAMYWYRQDPGQGLRLIYYSQIVNDFQKGDIAEGYSVSREKKESFPLTVTSAQKNPTAFYLCASTPQGAGNGFTGDEQFFGPGTRLTVL.

CDR3 in amino acids: CASSHGSGPTDTQYF. DNA of the CDR3: TGCGCCAGCAGCCACGGTTCGGGACCCACAGATACGCAGTATTTT. The chain employs TRBV4-3 and TRBJ2-3; D may be TRBD1 or TRBD2 (5 bases each). Germline assignment: CDR1 LGHNA and CDR2 YSLEER. There are 15 residues in the CDR3. Trimming cost V 3 bases and J 2 bases, with 12 bases left between them.

The V call is TRBV4-1, the J call TRBJ1-1, with D unclear. Germline values: CDR1 MGHRA, CDR2 YSYEKL. Trimming left V 2 bases short and J 4 bases short, with 11 bases between. The CDR3 is 14 amino acids. The DNA of the CDR3 is TGCGCCAGCAGCCAAACCGGGATAAGCACTGAAGCTTTCTTT. Its translation: CASSQTGISTEAFF.

The chain combines TRBV29-1 with TRBJ1-2, with D unresolved. Trimming stripped 2 bases from V and 4 bases from J, with 8 bases between. The CDR3 totals 12 residues. From germline, CDR1 is SQVTM and CDR2 ANQGSEA. The CDR3 loop is CSVESQVYGYTF. The CDR3 coding sequence is TGCAGCGTTGAATCGCAGGTCTATGGCTACACCTTC.

With regard to this clonotype: A much bigger clone sits one base away, suggesting this may be a read error. The rearrangement joins TRBV25-1 to TRBJ1-2; D gene uncertain. CDR1 is MGHDK and CDR2 is SYGVNS in the germline V gene. This CDR3 has 12 amino acids. The V gene lost 7 bases and the J gene lost 2 bases, with 8 bases spanning the gap. The CDR3 here is CASKKENYGYTF. The CDR3 DNA follows: TGTGCCAGCAAGAAGGAAAACTATGGCTACACCTTC.

The chain couples TRBV20-1 to TRBJ2-3, with 10 bases identical to TRBD2. The V gene end was trimmed by 1 base and the J gene end by 0 bases; junction bases not matched to a gene: 10. Germline V gene data show CDR1 as DFQATT and CDR2 as SNEGSKA (reference sequence). The CDR3 contains 18 residues. CDR3 sequence (DNA): TGCAGTGCTAGAGCCTCCCTTGGACTAGCGGTTAGCACAGATACGCAGTATTTT. Its translation: CSARASLGLAVSTDTQYF.